The 10 T cell receptor beta chains presented below share a single source sample, sequenced in a study of blood T cell repertoires in COVID-19. The protocol was immunoSEQ multiplex PCR, while the TCRdb copy is restricted to in-frame clones and leaves out a portion. The sample includes approximately 300,000 clones, 86% of them seen just once. Specimen: PBMCs or T cells enriched from blood (not recorded which). The receptors come from a young woman who had recovered from COVID-19.

The chain has TRBV7-9 and TRBJ2-7, with a possible D match to TRBD2 (6 bases). The CDR3 covers 12 residues. V was pared by 11 bases and J by 3 bases, with 14 bases between. The germline CDR1 and CDR2 sequences are SEHNR and FQNEAQ (reference sequence). In DNA, the CDR3 is TGTGCCGGGACTCTGGGTAGCTACGAGCAGTACTTC. Translation: CAGTLGSYEQYF.

The rearrangement joins TRBV5-1 to TRBJ1-4; TRBD1 is a possible D gene (5 bases). V shed 0 bases and J shed 2 bases, with 8 bases lying between them. The CDR3 has 15 amino acids. Germline loops: CDR1 SGHRS, CDR2 YFSETQ. CDR3 sequence: CASSLVGQTNEKLFF. The CDR3 DNA follows: TGCGCCAGCAGCTTGGTGGGGCAGACTAATGAAAAACTGTTTTTT.

The chain has TRBV5-4 and TRBJ1-6; 9 nucleotides match TRBD1. This CDR3 contains 15 residues. Germline lookup yields CDR1 SGHNT and CDR2 YYREEE (reference sequence). The V segment lost 4 bases and the J segment 17 bases; nucleotides outside the gene matches: 16. The CDR3 sequence: CASSAGAGTGPAVHF. The CDR3 DNA follows: TGTGCCAGCAGCGCCGGGGCCGGGACAGGGCCCGCCGTCCACTTT.

In this sample, this clone turned up a few times. The V gene is TRBV5-5, the J gene TRBJ1-6; D unresolved. The CDR3 is 13 amino acids. Trimming took 2 bases from V and 7 from J, leaving 7 bases between them. The germline V gene has CDR1 SGHKS and CDR2 YYEKEE (reference sequence). The CDR3 loop is CASSFYLNSPLHF. The CDR3 DNA follows: TGTGCCAGCAGCTTTTATCTGAATTCACCCCTCCACTTT.

A single count supports this clone. V usage is TRBV13 and J usage is TRBJ1-2; 8 nucleotides line up with TRBD1. CDR1 and CDR2 from the germline V gene are PRHDT and FYEKMQ (reference sequence). Trimming cost V 0 bases and J 6 bases; bases outside gene matches: 9. This CDR3 is 16 amino acids long. For the CDR3, the DNA is TGTGCCAGCAGCTTAGGCCGACAGGGGATCCAGAATGGCTACACCTTC. Protein sequence: CASSLGRQGIQNGYTF.

In this sample, this clone turned up a few times. V gene TRBV5-4 combines with J gene TRBJ2-7, with 9 bases aligning to TRBD1. The V segment lost 0 bases and the J segment 2 bases; nucleotides outside the gene matches: 3. The CDR3 runs 15 residues. Germline V lookup: CDR1 SGHNT, CDR2 YYREEE (reference sequence). CDR3 in DNA: TGTGCCAGCAGCTTGGCACAGGGGGCCCCCTACGAGCAGTACTTC. Translating it yields CASSLAQGAPYEQYF.

The chain uses TRBV5-4 and TRBJ2-1; TRBD2 matches 13 bases. Germline V gives CDR1 SGHNT, CDR2 YYREEE (reference sequence). Trimming at V came to 4 bases and at J to 8 bases, leaving 9 bases not matched to a gene. This CDR3 is built from 16 residues. The CDR3 region is CASSGRLAGGTDEQFF. DNA for the CDR3: TGTGCCAGCAGCGGACGACTAGCGGGAGGAACGGATGAGCAGTTCTTC.

J is TRBJ1-2 and V is TRBV4-1; D ambiguous. V was clipped by 0 bases and J by 4 bases, with 21 bases between them. Germline values: CDR1 MGHRA, CDR2 YSYEKL. The CDR3 runs to 18 residues. The CDR3 reads CASSQDSSDEGYSYGYTF. The CDR3 bases are TGCGCCAGCAGCCAAGATAGTTCGGATGAGGGATACTCCTATGGCTACACCTTC.

The CDR3 nucleotides are TGTGCCAGCAGCCGGGACAGGGACTATGGCTACACCTTC. This sequence encodes CASSRDRDYGYTF. The rearrangement joins TRBV11-2 to TRBJ1-2, with 9 positions matching TRBD1. After removal of 5 bases from V and 3 bases from J, the junction contained 1 base not matched to a gene. The germline V gene has CDR1 SGHAT and CDR2 FQNNGV. This CDR3 is 13 amino acids long.

This clone showed up just once. The V call is TRBV28, the J call TRBJ2-1, with TRBD1 identical over 8 bases. V lost 2 bases and J lost 2; bases outside the gene matches: 8. There are 17 residues in the CDR3. Germline CDR1 and CDR2: MDHEN and SYDVKM. CDR3 in amino acids: CASSLNEAGGPYNEQFF. Here the CDR3 DNA reads TGTGCCAGCAGTTTAAATGAGGCAGGGGGCCCCTACAATGAGCAGTTCTTC.